What follows are 32 T cell receptor beta chains derived from one specimen sequenced in a study of T cell responses to AZD1222 COVID-19 vaccine. TCRdb's table, derived via immunoSEQ multiplex PCR, lists solely in-frame clones and lacks some. Here the sample spans about 180,000 clones, 90% being singletons. Specimen: peripheral blood, collected on day 0 of AZD1222 vaccination. The receptors were sampled from an adult in good health.

The chain joins TRBV9 to TRBJ2-7; D gene ambiguous. CDR1 and CDR2 from the germline V gene are SGDLS and YYNGEE. This CDR3 has 14 amino acids. V lost 0 bases and J 1 base, leaving 8 bases between the germline ends. CDR3 sequence (DNA): TGTGCCAGCAGCGTAGCTCAGGAATCCTACGAGCAGTACTTC. It translates to CASSVAQESYEQYF. Supplemented by reference TRBV9 and TRBJ2-7, the full variable domain reads DSGVTQTPKHLITATGQRVTLRCSPRSGDLSVYWYQQSLDQGLQFLIQYYNGEERAKGNILERFSAQQFPDLHSELNLSSLELGDSALYFCASSVAQESYEQYFGPGTRLTVT.

The J gene is TRBJ1-1, the V gene TRBV4-3; D is perhaps TRBD1 (5 bases). Trimming took off 1 base at V and 3 bases at J, with 9 bases between the two ends. Per germline, CDR1 LGHNA and CDR2 YSLEER. CDR3 length: 14 amino acids. The CDR3 region has the DNA TGCGCCAGCAGCCAAGGGACAACTTACACTGAAGCTTTCTTT. Its translation is CASSQGTTYTEAFF.

This chain joins TRBV6-5 and TRBJ1-2; 7 bases are a match to TRBD1. The CDR3 length is 15 residues. J gave up 4 bases and V 2 bases, and 7 bases lay outside the gene matches. Germline-derived CDR1 and CDR2 are MNHEY and SVGAGI. This CDR3 reads CASSYGQARLYGYTF. CDR3 DNA sequence: TGTGCCAGCAGTTACGGACAGGCCAGACTCTATGGCTACACCTTC.

The chain combines TRBV6-5 with TRBJ2-1, with a possible D match to TRBD1 (5 bases). The germline V gene encodes CDR1 MNHEY and CDR2 SVGAGI. The CDR3 is made up of 12 amino acids. V dropped 6 bases and J dropped 7 bases, with 10 bases sitting between them. CDR3: CASSRQRNEQFF. The CDR3, as DNA: TGTGCCAGCAGCCGACAGAGGAATGAGCAGTTCTTC.

The rearrangement joins TRBV30 to TRBJ2-2, with D perhaps matching TRBD2 (6 bases). CDR3 size: 14 residues. From germline, CDR1 is GTSNPN and CDR2 SVGIG (reference sequence). Trimming cost V 4 bases and J 4 bases, with 13 bases left between them. The CDR3 bases are TGTGCCTGGACGAGGGAGGCCTCCACCGGGGAGCTGTTTTTT. It is translated as CAWTREASTGELFF.

This clone was seen just once. The genes are TRBV12-3 or TRBV12-4 and TRBJ2-7, with TRBD2 as a possible D gene (5 bases). Trimming removed 5 bases at V and 9 bases at J, with 14 bases between. The CDR3 spans 12 residues. As DNA, the CDR3 is TGTGCCAGCAGTACATCGGGATTTGGGCAGTACTTC. It yields the protein CASSTSGFGQYF.

This chain uses TRBV4-3 with TRBJ1-2; D is possibly TRBD1 (5 bases). The germline CDR1 and CDR2 sequences are LGHNA and YSLEER. Trimming removed 0 bases at V and 4 bases at J, with 15 bases between. The CDR3 runs 16 residues. CDR3 amino acids: CASSQDGRGEVYGYTF. The CDR3 DNA reads as TGCGCCAGCAGCCAAGACGGAAGAGGGGAGGTCTATGGCTACACCTTC.

This sequence joins TRBV6-1 and TRBJ1-1; D is ambiguous. Trimming took 6 bases from V and 3 from J, leaving 11 bases between them. Per germline, CDR1 MNHNS and CDR2 SASEGT. The length of the CDR3 is 13 residues. CDR3 residues: CASRGSRYTEAFF. The CDR3 DNA reads TGTGCCAGCAGGGGGAGCAGGTACACTGAAGCTTTCTTT.

This chain joins TRBV19 and TRBJ1-2, with TRBD1 matching 8 bases. CDR3 length: 14 residues. Germline loops: CDR1 LNHDA, CDR2 SQIVND (reference sequence). J was trimmed by 2 bases and V by 6 bases; bases with no gene match: 5. CDR3 DNA sequence: TGTGCCAGTAGGCGGACAGGGCAGAACTATGGCTACACCTTC. The encoded protein is CASRRTGQNYGYTF.

The chain recombines TRBV27 with TRBJ1-6, with D hard to call. Trimming took off 11 bases at V and 1 base at J, with 18 bases between the two ends. Germline V gene lookup returns CDR1 MNHEY and CDR2 SMNVEV (reference sequence). The CDR3 runs 16 residues. The CDR3 DNA reads TGTGCCGGCCCCCACCAAGTATTGTCCTATAATTCACCCCTCCACTTT. Amino acid sequence: CAGPHQVLSYNSPLHF.

The chain combines TRBV7-2 with TRBJ2-1, with D uncertain. The CDR3 sequence is 12 residues long. V was cut by 1 base and J by 10 bases, with 8 bases left in between. Germline assignment: CDR1 SGHTA and CDR2 FQGNSA. CDR3 sequence: CASSLDESEQFF. The CDR3 region has the DNA TGTGCCAGCAGCTTAGATGAGTCAGAGCAGTTCTTC.

This rearrangement joins TRBV7-2 to TRBJ2-3, with TRBD2 matching 9 bases. Germline V gene data show CDR1 as SGHTA and CDR2 as FQGNSA. Germline trimming cut 4 bases from V and 1 base from J; bases unmatched to any gene: 6. The CDR3 length is 16 residues. DNA for the CDR3: TGTGCCAGCAGCTCCAGCGGGGGGCGTGGCACAGATACGCAGTATTTT. Translating it yields CASSSSGGRGTDTQYF. The entire variable domain, with the rest obtained from reference TRBV7-2 and TRBJ2-3, is as follows: GAGVSQSPSNKVTEKGKDVELRCDPISGHTALYWYRQSLGQGLEFLIYFQGNSAPDKSGLPSDRFSAERTGGSVSTLTIQRTQQEDSAVYLCASSSSGGRGTDTQYFGPGTRLTVL.

The J gene is TRBJ1-2, the V gene TRBV7-8; D is undetermined. Trimming stripped 1 base from V and 0 bases from J, with 6 bases between. Germline loops: CDR1 SGHVS, CDR2 FQNEAQ. The CDR3 loop spans 14 amino acids. The CDR3 sequence is CASSLGGANYGYTF. CDR3 DNA sequence: TGTGCCAGCAGCTTAGGGGGAGCTAACTATGGCTACACCTTC.

V is TRBV7-6 and J is TRBJ2-4; no firm D call. Trimming took 5 bases from V and 4 from J, leaving 9 bases between them. The germline V gene encodes CDR1 SGHVS and CDR2 FNYEAQ. The CDR3 is 13 amino acids. The CDR3 region has the DNA TGTGCCAGCAGCAGTAACCGAAAAAACATTCAGTACTTC. The encoded protein is CASSSNRKNIQYF.

This chain links TRBV7-6 with TRBJ1-1; a possible D gene is TRBD1 (5 bases). V lost 3 bases and J 8 bases, leaving 13 bases between the germline ends. The CDR3 runs to 13 residues. Germline assignment: CDR1 SGHVS and CDR2 FNYEAQ. CDR3 DNA: TGTGCCAGCAGCTTGATTCAGGGTGAGGAAGCTTTCTTT. This codes for CASSLIQGEEAFF.

The J gene is TRBJ2-5, the V gene TRBV14; either TRBD1 or TRBD2 may supply D (5 bases each). The CDR3 totals 14 residues. Germline loops: CDR1 SGHDN, CDR2 FVKESK. V lost 3 bases, J lost 5 bases, and 13 bases lay in between. The CDR3 loop reads CASSQGRRSETQYF. The DNA for the CDR3 is TGTGCCAGCAGCCAGGGACGTCGATCGGAGACCCAGTACTTC.

This clone has more than one count but fewer than ten. The chain joins TRBV2 to TRBJ2-7; possibly TRBD1 or TRBD2 for D (6 bases each). The CDR3 covers 19 residues. Trimming stripped 0 bases from V and 3 bases from J, with 24 bases between. From germline, CDR1 is SNHLY and CDR2 FYNNEI. CDR3 DNA sequence: TGTGCCAGCAGTGAAGCTCTCCCTTGGGCCGGGGGCGAAAGCTACGAGCAGTACTTC. As protein: CASSEALPWAGGESYEQYF. The full variable domain, completed using reference TRBV2 and TRBJ2-7, is EPEVTQTPSHQVTQMGQEVILRCVPISNHLYFYWYRQILGQKVEFLVSFYNNEISEKSEIFDDQFSVERPDGSNFTLKIRSTKLEDSAMYFCASSEALPWAGGESYEQYFGPGTRLTVT.

The CDR3 sequence is CASSRGGGPQETQYF. The CDR3 coding sequence is TGTGCCAGCAGCCGGGGGGGTGGGCCCCAAGAGACCCAGTACTTC. The rearrangement links TRBV11-3 to TRBJ2-5; TRBD2 matches 8 bases. Germline V gene lookup returns CDR1 SGHNT and CDR2 YENEEA. This CDR3 region has 15 residues. With 5 bases clipped from V and 1 base from J, the junction kept 6 bases outside the gene matches.

This rearrangement joins TRBV27 to TRBJ2-2; D is unresolved. The CDR3 totals 12 residues. Germline V gene lookup returns CDR1 MNHEY and CDR2 SMNVEV (reference sequence). Trimming left V 3 bases short and J 2 bases short, with 1 base between. For the CDR3, the DNA is TGTGCCAGCAGTTTTAACACCGGGGAGCTGTTTTTT. Protein sequence: CASSFNTGELFF.

The V call is TRBV30, the J call TRBJ2-1, with 15 bases fitting TRBD2. The germline CDR1 and CDR2 sequences are GTSNPN and SVGIG (reference sequence). This CDR3 has 18 residues. The junction had 5 bases not matched to a gene; V was cut back by 2 bases and J by 0 bases. The CDR3 loop reads CAWSYGTSGGSSYNEQFF. The CDR3 coding sequence is TGTGCCTGGAGTTATGGGACTAGCGGGGGGAGCTCCTACAATGAGCAGTTCTTC. The full variable domain, with the rest looked up from reference TRBV30 and TRBJ2-1, is SQTIHQWPATLVQPVGSPLSLECTVEGTSNPNLYWYRQAAGRGLQLLFYSVGIGQISSEVPQNLSASRPQDRQFILSSKKLLLSDSGFYLCAWSYGTSGGSSYNEQFFGPGTRLTVL.

The gene calls are TRBV12-5 and TRBJ1-4; D is unresolved. Germline CDR1 LGHNT, CDR2 FRNRAP. This CDR3 is 17 amino acids long. V was cut by 1 base and J by 5 bases, with 17 bases left in between. DNA for the CDR3: TGTGCTAGTGGTTTGGGGGATTTGGGCCCGGAAAATGAAAAACTGTTTTTT. It specifies CASGLGDLGPENEKLFF. Supplemented by reference TRBV12-5 and TRBJ1-4, the full variable domain reads DARVTQTPRHKVTEMGQEVTMRCQPILGHNTVFWYRQTMMQGLELLAYFRNRAPLDDSGMPKDRFSAEMPDATLATLKIQPSEPRDSAVYFCASGLGDLGPENEKLFFGSGTQLSVL.

The J gene is TRBJ1-2, the V gene TRBV7-2; 10 bases line up with TRBD1. Germline V gives CDR1 SGHTA, CDR2 FQGNSA. Germline trimming cut 4 bases from V and 4 bases from J; bases unmatched to any gene: 3. This CDR3 has 14 amino acids. The CDR3 DNA reads as TGTGCCAGCAGCTCGGACAGGGGGGGCTATGGCTACACCTTC. Protein: CASSSDRGGYGYTF.

DNA for the CDR3: TGTGCCAGCAGTTTAACGGTCAGTGGCTACACCTTC. This codes for CASSLTVSGYTF. V usage is TRBV6-6 and J usage is TRBJ1-2; D is uncertain. The V end was cut by 4 bases, the J end by 7 bases, with 10 bases between. The CDR3 is 12 amino acids. Germline values: CDR1 MNHNY, CDR2 SVGAGI (reference sequence).

The chain combines TRBV7-2 with TRBJ1-5, with no clear D. In germline, CDR1 is SGHTA, CDR2 FQGNSA. V lost 2 bases to trimming and J lost 9 bases, with 11 bases between them. The CDR3 is 13 amino acids. The CDR3 DNA reads as TGTGCCAGCAGCTTACCGTGGGGTTCGCCCCAGCATTTT. This translates into CASSLPWGSPQHF.

V gene TRBV30 combines with J gene TRBJ1-5, with D perhaps matching TRBD1 (6 bases). Trimming removed 1 base from V and 7 bases from J, with 14 bases in between. This CDR3 has 14 amino acids. CDR1 GTSNPN and CDR2 SVGIG come from the germline V gene (reference sequence). The CDR3 sequence is CAWSAQQGAQPQHF. As DNA, the CDR3 is TGTGCCTGGAGTGCCCAACAGGGAGCCCAGCCCCAGCATTTT.

Only one count was recorded for this clone. This chain joins TRBV5-1 and TRBJ2-2, with D maybe TRBD2 (5 bases). Trimming took 2 bases from V and 0 from J, leaving 8 bases between them. The CDR3 length is 15 residues. Germline-derived CDR1 and CDR2 are SGHRS and YFSETQ. Here the CDR3 DNA reads TGCGCCAGCAGCTTACGGGGTCCGAACACCGGGGAGCTGTTTTTT. This encodes CASSLRGPNTGELFF.

In its sample, this clone was seen once. The V gene is TRBV7-3, the J gene TRBJ1-1; TRBD1 agrees at 10 bases. There are 16 residues in the CDR3. V dropped 4 bases and J dropped 4; count of bases not matched to a gene: 9. Germline assignment: CDR1 SGHTA and CDR2 FQGTGA. The CDR3 DNA is TGTGCCAGCAGCTCTTTACGGAGGACAGGGGGCACTGAAGCTTTCTTT. Its protein is CASSSLRRTGGTEAFF.

This clone was seen a handful of times. This rearrangement joins TRBV4-2 to TRBJ1-2; no definite D call. V was cut by 0 bases and J by 8 bases, with 22 bases left in between. Per germline, CDR1 LGHNA and CDR2 YNFKEQ. The CDR3 is 17 residues long. The CDR3 protein is CASSQDTELGLARGYTF. The CDR3 nucleotides read TGTGCCAGCAGCCAAGACACCGAGCTCGGACTCGCGAGGGGCTACACCTTC.

This clone was observed a single time. The chain employs TRBV19 and TRBJ1-5, with D maybe TRBD1 (5 bases). Per germline, CDR1 LNHDA and CDR2 SQIVND (reference sequence). Trimming cost V 3 bases and J 3 bases, with 12 bases left between them. The CDR3 covers 15 residues. The CDR3 region has the DNA TGTGCCAGTAGTATCGGGCAGGGCGCCAATCAGCCCCAGCATTTT. It translates to CASSIGQGANQPQHF.

This chain connects TRBV29-1 to TRBJ1-2; 9 positions match TRBD1. The CDR3 is 14 residues long. Germline V CDR1 and CDR2: SQVTM, ANQGSEA. J was trimmed by 3 bases and V by 4 bases; bases with no gene match: 6. In DNA form, the CDR3 reads TGCAGCGTTGCGGCCGGGACAGGGTACTATGGCTACACCTTC. This codes for CSVAAGTGYYGYTF.

V usage is TRBV13 and J usage is TRBJ2-7; D not certain. Germline CDR1 and CDR2: PRHDT and FYEKMQ (reference sequence). The CDR3 loop spans 14 amino acids. V dropped 3 bases and J dropped 5 bases, with 14 bases sitting between them. CDR3 loop: CASSLTSANHEQYF. In DNA, the CDR3 is TGTGCCAGCAGCTTGACATCGGCGAATCACGAGCAGTACTTC.

This clone turned up a few times. The J gene is TRBJ1-2, the V gene TRBV29-1, with 7 bases lining up with TRBD1. This CDR3 spans 16 amino acids. Trimming at V came to 2 bases and at J to 4 bases, leaving 13 bases not matched to a gene. Germline CDR1 reads SQVTM; CDR2 reads ANQGSEA. This CDR3 reads CSVEKASRGLGYGYTF. The CDR3 DNA follows: TGCAGCGTTGAAAAAGCTTCGAGGGGGCTCGGCTATGGCTACACCTTC.